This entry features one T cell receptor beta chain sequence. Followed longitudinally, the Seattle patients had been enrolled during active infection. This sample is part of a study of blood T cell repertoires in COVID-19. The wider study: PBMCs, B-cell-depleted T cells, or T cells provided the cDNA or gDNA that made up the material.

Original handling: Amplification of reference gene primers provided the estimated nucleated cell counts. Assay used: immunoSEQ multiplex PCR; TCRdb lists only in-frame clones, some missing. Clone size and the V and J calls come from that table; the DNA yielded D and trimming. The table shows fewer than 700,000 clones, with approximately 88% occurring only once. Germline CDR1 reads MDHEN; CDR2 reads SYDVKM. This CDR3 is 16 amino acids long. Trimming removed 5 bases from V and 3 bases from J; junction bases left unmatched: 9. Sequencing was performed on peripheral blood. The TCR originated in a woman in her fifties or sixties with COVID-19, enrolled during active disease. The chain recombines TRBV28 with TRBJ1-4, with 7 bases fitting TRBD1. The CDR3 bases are TGTGCCAGCAGTAGACTCGACAGGGCAGCTAATGAAAAACTGTTTTTT. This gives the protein CASSRLDRAANEKLFF.